These T cell receptor beta chains were read from a single sample in a study of human T cells and chemical hapten exposure. MiXCR was run by TCRdb on the RACE reads, yielding one entry per CDR3 protein. Altogether 150,000 to 200,000 distinct CDR3 sequences are present, more than 12% being singletons, with the ten largest covering 1.7%. This sample comprised whole blood, obtained in connection with sensitization to the hapten diphenylcyclopropenone (DPC). Receptors originate from a woman aged 25-40 years with alopecia areata. Some clones in this sample may be carry-over from other donors' samples. The CDR3 runs from the conserved cysteine through the conserved F or W. D genes are given only for firm matches. Some rows mark clone size as missing; the rest say once, few, many or name a class of expanded clone.

-	TRBV7-2	TRBJ2-5	-	TGTGCCAGCAGCTTAGGGCTTGGGTTTGGGCAAGAGACCCAGTACTTC	CASSLGLGFGQETQYF
-	TRBV20-1	TRBJ1-5	-	TGCAGTGCTAGAGCCCCCAGGGCGGGACAGCCCCAGCATTTT	CSARAPRAGQPQHF
-	TRBV7-2	TRBJ2-7	TRBD1	TGTGCCAGCAGCAAGGGACAGAGCTCCTACGAGCAGTACTTC	CASSKGQSSYEQYF
-	TRBV20-1	TRBJ2-7	-	TGCAGTGCTCTCACTAGATACAATTACGAGCAGTACTTC	CSALTRYNYEQYF
once	TRBV28	TRBJ2-3	TRBD2	TGTGCCAGCAGTTCGATGCGGGGGGGCGGCACAGATACGCAGTATTTT	CASSSMRGGGTDTQYF
few	TRBV6-2/TRBV6-3	TRBJ2-1	-	TGTGCCAGCAGCCTAGGTAGGAGCTCCTACAATGAGCAGTTCTTC	CASSLGRSSYNEQFF
-	TRBV6-1	TRBJ2-7	TRBD2	TGTGCCAGCAGTCCCTACGGGAGGCAACGGCAGTACTTC	CASSPYGRQRQYF
-	TRBV11-2	TRBJ2-3	TRBD1	TGTGCCAGCAGCCGGACAGGATTGAGGGGTACGCAGTATTTT	CASSRTGLRGTQYF
few	TRBV3-1	TRBJ2-7	-	TGTGCCAGCAGCCAAGGGCTCGGGGGAGCACCCTACGAGCAGTACTTC	CASSQGLGGAPYEQYF
few	TRBV14	TRBJ2-2	-	TGTGCCAGCAGCCAAGTCCTCACAGGCTTGACCGGGGAGCTGTTTTTT	CASSQVLTGLTGELFF
few	TRBV28	TRBJ1-5	-	TGTGCCAGCAGCCTGACAGGATTGAATCAGCCCCAGCATTTT	CASSLTGLNQPQHF
-	TRBV29-1	TRBJ2-7	TRBD2	TGCAGCGTTGAACCGGAACTAGCGGAGACCTACGAGCAGTACTTC	CSVEPELAETYEQYF
-	TRBV5-1	TRBJ2-1	TRBD1	TGCGCCAGCAGCAGCGCAGGACAGGAGAACAATGAGCAGTTCTTC	CASSSAGQENNEQFF
many	TRBV5-4	TRBJ2-1	TRBD2	TGTGCCAGCAGCTTGGGACTAGCGGGAGCAACCCCTGAGCAGTTCTTC	CASSLGLAGATPEQFF
few	TRBV7-2	TRBJ1-1	-	TGTGCCAGCAGCCCAAGAACTAACATCGGGACTGAAGCTTTCTTT	CASSPRTNIGTEAFF
few	TRBV7-2	TRBJ2-7	-	TGTGCCAGCAGGGGGGGCAGAGTTTCGGGCGAGCAGTACTTC	CASRGGRVSGEQYF
few	TRBV29-1	TRBJ2-4	-	TGCAGCGCCCCCGGGGGAAACCATCGACCGGACAAAAACATTCAGTACTTC	CSAPGGNHRPDKNIQYF
-	TRBV6-2/TRBV6-3	TRBJ1-1	-	TGTGCCAGCAGTAAAGCCGGGACGGTGAACACTGAAGCTTTCTTT	CASSKAGTVNTEAFF
few	TRBV7-6	TRBJ2-3	TRBD2	TGTGCCAGCAGCCCCGCAGGGACTAGCGGATACACAGATACGCAGTATTTT	CASSPAGTSGYTDTQYF
-	TRBV12-3/TRBV12-4	TRBJ2-3	-	TGTGCCAGCAGTACAGGAAACACAGATACGCAGTATTTT	CASSTGNTDTQYF